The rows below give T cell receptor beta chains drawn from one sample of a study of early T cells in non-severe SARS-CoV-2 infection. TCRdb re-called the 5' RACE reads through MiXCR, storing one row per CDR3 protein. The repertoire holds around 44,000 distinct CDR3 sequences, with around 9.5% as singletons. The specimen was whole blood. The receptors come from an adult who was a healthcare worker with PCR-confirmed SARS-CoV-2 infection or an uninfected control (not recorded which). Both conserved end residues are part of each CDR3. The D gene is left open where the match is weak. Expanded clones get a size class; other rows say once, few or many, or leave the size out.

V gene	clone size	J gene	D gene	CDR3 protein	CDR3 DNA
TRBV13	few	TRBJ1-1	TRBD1	CASSLVGTGRNTEAFF	TGTGCCAGCAGCTTAGTCGGGACAGGGCGTAACACTGAAGCTTTCTTT
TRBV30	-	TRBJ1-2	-	CAWSPGTDYGYTF	TGTGCCTGGAGTCCCGGGACTGATTATGGCTACACCTTC
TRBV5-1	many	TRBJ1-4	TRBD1	CASSSDAIPGQDREKLFF	TGCGCCAGCAGCTCGGATGCGATCCCGGGACAGGATCGGGAAAAACTGTTTTTT
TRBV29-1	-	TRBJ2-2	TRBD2	CSVELAGGPLGTGELFF	TGCAGCGTTGAGTTGGCGGGAGGGCCGCTGGGCACCGGGGAGCTGTTTTTT
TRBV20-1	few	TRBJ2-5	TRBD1	CSAYRDRGQETQYF	TGCAGTGCCTACCGGGACAGGGGACAAGAGACCCAGTACTTC
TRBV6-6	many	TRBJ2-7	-	CASSYSRQVAYEQYF	TGTGCCAGCAGTTACTCCCGCCAAGTTGCCTACGAGCAGTACTTC
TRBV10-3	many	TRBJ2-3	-	CAISESEGGGPADTQYF	TGTGCCATCAGTGAGTCGGAAGGGGGAGGGCCCGCAGATACGCAGTATTTT
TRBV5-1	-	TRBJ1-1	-	CASSLLDSLNTEAFF	TGCGCCAGCAGCCTACTCGACAGCCTGAACACTGAAGCTTTCTTT
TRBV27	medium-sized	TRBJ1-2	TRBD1	CASSSQGAGYGYTF	TGTGCCAGCAGTTCGCAGGGGGCGGGTTATGGCTACACCTTC
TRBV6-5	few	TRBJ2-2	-	CASSPHTDTTGGELFF	TGTGCCAGCAGCCCACACACGGACACCACAGGCGGGGAGCTGTTTTTT
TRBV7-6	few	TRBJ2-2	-	CASSEAPIANTGELFF	TGTGCCAGCAGCGAGGCGCCAATTGCGAACACCGGGGAGCTGTTTTTT
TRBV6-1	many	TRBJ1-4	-	CASRADNEKLFF	TGTGCCAGCAGAGCCGATAATGAAAAACTGTTTTTT
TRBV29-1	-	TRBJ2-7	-	CSVERTPGTPPYEQYF	TGCAGCGTTGAGAGGACTCCGGGGACACCACCCTACGAGCAGTACTTC
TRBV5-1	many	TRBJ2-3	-	CASSLEGRGAPTDTQYF	TGCGCCAGCAGCTTGGAGGGACGCGGGGCCCCCACAGATACGCAGTATTTT
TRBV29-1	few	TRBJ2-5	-	CSVDSAFQETQYF	TGCAGCGTAGATTCGGCATTTCAAGAGACCCAGTACTTC
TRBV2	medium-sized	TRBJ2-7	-	CASSDREIYEQYF	TGTGCCAGCAGTGATCGGGAGATCTACGAGCAGTACTTC